This T cell receptor (beta chain) was captured in a study (dated by TCRdb to 2014 to 2015). For the wider study: Whether tumor-infiltrating Tregs in breast cancer are recruited from blood Tregs or converted in situ from other CD4+ T cell subsets was tested. General findings and caveats noted by the study authors: Rather than covering whole repertoires, validation in the larger cohort was restricted to a single TCR beta V-J rearrangement. The TCR gene usage of tumor memory CD4+ T cells clustered together with blood and lymph node memory CD4+ cells and with lymph node naive CD4+ cells. Tumor-infiltrating Treg TCR alpha and beta sequences overlapped most with tumor naive CD4+ T cells, then with blood naive CD4+ T cells.

Trimming removed 3 bases from V and 0 bases from J, leaving 11 bases between the germline ends. Reading the germline V gene (reference sequence) gives CDR1 SEHNR and CDR2 FQNEAQ. The CDR3 contains 16 residues, cysteine and phenylalanine counted. This entry keeps only the CDR3 DNA: 48 bases, framed from base 1. Full-length TCR variable regions were amplified by 5' RACE PCR using constant-region reverse primers, and then by semi-nested PCR using Nested Universal Primer A. Using the ReliaPrep RNA Cell Miniprep System, total RNA was extracted, and the SMARTer RACE 5'/3' Kit was then used to reverse transcribe the RNA into 5'RACE-ready cDNA. Multiplex adaptors were used to barcode full-length TCR alpha and beta libraries, and the barcoded libraries were sequenced on an Illumina MiSeq. Turning to the authors' computational methods: For each of nine subset-tissue groups, sequencing data from the five patients were pooled, and the groups were compared by unsupervised clustering of TCR gene usage. The Morisita-Horn index was used to calculate repertoire similarity, with shared sequences weighted by how much each contributed to each repertoire. In TCRdb, the public reads were trimmed at Q25 with fastp and aligned with MiXCR, with productive beta chains retained. Rows with one shared CDR3 protein collapse into an entry with the most common genes and DNA. TCRdb, not the authors, supplied the V and J calls. The sample includes about 53,000 distinct CDR3 sequences, with roughly 22% observed a single time. The ten top clones hold more than 3% of the sample.

To purify naive CD4+ T cells, the Miltenyi Naive CD4+ T Cell Isolation kit was used, and CD25 microbeads served to deplete Tregs. Tregs, naive and memory CD4+ T cells from tumor, blood and ipsilateral draining lymph nodes of a handful of breast cancer patients underwent full-length TCR alpha and beta sequencing. Tumor tissue and lymph nodes obtained by ipsilateral axillary dissection were perfused with PBS, cut into small pieces and digested using collagenase I and hyaluronidase. A purity exceeding 90% was confirmed by FACS for the sorted cell populations. A few counts support this clonotype. Its antigen target is currently unknown. Base qualities are not provided; no much larger clone lies one nucleotide away.

The V gene is TRBV7-9 and the J gene is TRBJ2-2; the D gene cannot be named for sure. Sequencing was performed on tumor-infiltrating naive CD4+ T cells sorted from the breast tumor. The cell subset or site label here, explained by the study, means: naive CD4+ T cells, CD4+CD45RA+CD25-. This TCR was sampled from a female donor with breast cancer. In nucleotides, the sequence is TGTGCCAGCAGCTTGGGTACAGTTGCGAACACCGGGGAGCTGTTTTTT. Its protein is CASSLGTVANTGELFF. Joined to the reference TRBV7-9 and TRBJ2-2 proteins, this CDR3 gives the full variable domain: DTGVSQNPRHKITKRGQNVTFRCDPISEHNRLYWYRQTLGQGPEFLTYFQNEAQLEKSRLLSDRFSAERPKGSFSTLEIQRTEQGDSAMYLCASSLGTVANTGELFFGEGSRLTVL.